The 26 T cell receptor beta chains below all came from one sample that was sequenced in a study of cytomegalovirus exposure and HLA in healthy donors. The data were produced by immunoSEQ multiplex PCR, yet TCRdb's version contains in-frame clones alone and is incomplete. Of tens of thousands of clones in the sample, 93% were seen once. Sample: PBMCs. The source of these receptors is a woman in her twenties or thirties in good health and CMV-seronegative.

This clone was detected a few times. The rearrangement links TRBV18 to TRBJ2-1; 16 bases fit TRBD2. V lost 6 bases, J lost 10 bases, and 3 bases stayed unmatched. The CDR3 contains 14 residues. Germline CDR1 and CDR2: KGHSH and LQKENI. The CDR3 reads CASSPGLAGGEQFF. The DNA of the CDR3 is TGTGCCAGCTCCCCGGGACTAGCGGGAGGGGAGCAGTTCTTC.

CDR3 DNA sequence: TGTGCCAGTAGCTCGGGAGGGAAAGGAACCTACGAGCAGTACTTC. It yields the protein CASSSGGKGTYEQYF. The V and J genes are TRBV19 and TRBJ2-7; 8 nucleotides match TRBD2. This CDR3 comprises 15 residues. Germline V gene data show CDR1 as LNHDA and CDR2 as SQIVND (reference sequence). V gave up 6 bases and J gave up 2 bases; unmatched junction bases: 9.

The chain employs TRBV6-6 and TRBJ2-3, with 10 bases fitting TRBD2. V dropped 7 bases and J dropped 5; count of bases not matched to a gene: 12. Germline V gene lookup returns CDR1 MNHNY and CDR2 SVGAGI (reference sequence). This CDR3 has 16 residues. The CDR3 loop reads CASTLAGVRVRDTQYF. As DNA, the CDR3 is TGTGCCAGCACCCTAGCGGGAGTAAGGGTTAGAGATACGCAGTATTTT.

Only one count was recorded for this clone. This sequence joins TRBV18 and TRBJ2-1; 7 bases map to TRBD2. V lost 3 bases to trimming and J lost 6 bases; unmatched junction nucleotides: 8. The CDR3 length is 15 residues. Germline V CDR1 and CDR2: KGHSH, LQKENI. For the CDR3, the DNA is TGTGCCAGCTCACCGGGGAGGGGCCGAACCAATGAGCAGTTCTTC. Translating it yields CASSPGRGRTNEQFF.

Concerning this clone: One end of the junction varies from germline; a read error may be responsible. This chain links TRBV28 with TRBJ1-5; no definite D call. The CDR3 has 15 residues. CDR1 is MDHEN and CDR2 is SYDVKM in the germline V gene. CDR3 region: CASNLGGSSDQPQHF. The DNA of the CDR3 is TGTGCCAGCAATTTAGGAGGGTCTTCGGATCAACCCCAGCATTTT.

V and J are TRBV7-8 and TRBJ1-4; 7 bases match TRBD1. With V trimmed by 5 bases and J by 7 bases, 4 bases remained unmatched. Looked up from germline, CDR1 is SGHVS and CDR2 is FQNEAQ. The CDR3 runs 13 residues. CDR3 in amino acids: CASSTDRVEKLFF. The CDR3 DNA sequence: TGTGCCAGCAGCACTGACAGGGTTGAAAAACTGTTTTTT.

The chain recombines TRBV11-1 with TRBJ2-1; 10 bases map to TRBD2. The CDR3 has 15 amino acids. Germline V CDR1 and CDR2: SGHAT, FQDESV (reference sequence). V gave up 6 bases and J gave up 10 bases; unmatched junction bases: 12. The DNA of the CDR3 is TGTGCCAGCAGTACCTCTAGCGGGAGTCTCCGCGAGCAGTTCTTC. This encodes CASSTSSGSLREQFF.

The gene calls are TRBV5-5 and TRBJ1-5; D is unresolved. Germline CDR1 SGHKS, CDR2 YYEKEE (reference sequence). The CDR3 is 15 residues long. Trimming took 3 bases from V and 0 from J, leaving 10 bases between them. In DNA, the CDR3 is TGTGCCAGCAGCTGGCTCCCATCTAGCAATCAGCCCCAGCATTTT. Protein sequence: CASSWLPSSNQPQHF.

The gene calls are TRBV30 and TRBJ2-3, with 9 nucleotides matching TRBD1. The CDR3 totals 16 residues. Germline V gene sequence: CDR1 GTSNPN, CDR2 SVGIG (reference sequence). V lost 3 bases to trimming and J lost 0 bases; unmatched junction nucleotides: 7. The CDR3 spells CAWRERDRASTDTQYF. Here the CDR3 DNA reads TGTGCCTGGAGGGAACGGGACAGGGCTAGCACAGATACGCAGTATTTT.

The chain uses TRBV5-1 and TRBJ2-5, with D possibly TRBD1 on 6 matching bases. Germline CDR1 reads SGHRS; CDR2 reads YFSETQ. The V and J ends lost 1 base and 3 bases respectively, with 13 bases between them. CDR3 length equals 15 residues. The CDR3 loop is CASSLKDGQKETQYF. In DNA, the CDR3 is TGCGCCAGCAGCTTGAAAGATGGACAGAAAGAGACCCAGTACTTC.

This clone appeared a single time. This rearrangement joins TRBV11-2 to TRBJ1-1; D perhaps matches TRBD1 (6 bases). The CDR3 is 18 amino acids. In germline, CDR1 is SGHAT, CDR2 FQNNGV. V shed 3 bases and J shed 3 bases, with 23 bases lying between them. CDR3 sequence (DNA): TGTGCCAGCAGCTTTAGTGGGGGGGGCGAATCCCCGGACACTGAAGCTTTCTTT. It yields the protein CASSFSGGGESPDTEAFF.

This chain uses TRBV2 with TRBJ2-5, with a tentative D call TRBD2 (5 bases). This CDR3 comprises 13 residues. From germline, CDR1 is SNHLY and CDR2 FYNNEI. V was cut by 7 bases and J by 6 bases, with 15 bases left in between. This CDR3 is CASIRTALQTQYF. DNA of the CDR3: TGTGCCAGCATCCGGACTGCCCTTCAGACCCAGTACTTC.

The CDR3 spells CTVGQPYEQYF. For the CDR3, the DNA is TGCACTGTTGGACAGCCCTACGAGCAGTACTTC. This chain connects TRBV20-1 to TRBJ2-7; tentative D call: TRBD1 (6 bases). This CDR3 region has 11 residues. Looked up from germline, CDR1 is DFQATT and CDR2 is SNEGSKA (reference sequence).

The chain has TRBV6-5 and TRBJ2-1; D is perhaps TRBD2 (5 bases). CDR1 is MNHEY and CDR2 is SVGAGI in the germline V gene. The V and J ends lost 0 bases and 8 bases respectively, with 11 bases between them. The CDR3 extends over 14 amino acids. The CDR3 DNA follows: TGTGCCAGCAGTTACTCGCGGACTTCGGATGAGCAGTTCTTC. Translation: CASSYSRTSDEQFF.

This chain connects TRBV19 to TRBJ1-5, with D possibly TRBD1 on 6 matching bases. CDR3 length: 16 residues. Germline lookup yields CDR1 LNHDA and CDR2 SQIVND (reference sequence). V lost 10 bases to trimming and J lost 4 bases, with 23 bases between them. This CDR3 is CATHIKSGGGNQPQHF. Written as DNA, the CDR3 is TGTGCCACCCATATCAAATCGGGGGGCGGAAATCAGCCCCAGCATTTT.

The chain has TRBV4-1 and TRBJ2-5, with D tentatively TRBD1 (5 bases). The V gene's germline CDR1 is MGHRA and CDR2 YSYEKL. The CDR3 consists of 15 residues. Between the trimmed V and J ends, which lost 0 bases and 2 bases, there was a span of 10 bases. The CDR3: CASSQDLTVQETQYF. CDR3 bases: TGCGCCAGCAGCCAAGATCTGACAGTTCAAGAGACCCAGTACTTC.

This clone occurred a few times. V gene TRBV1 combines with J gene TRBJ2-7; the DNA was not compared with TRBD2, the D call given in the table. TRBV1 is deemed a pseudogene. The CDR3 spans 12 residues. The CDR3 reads CTSSRSANEQYF. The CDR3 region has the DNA TGCACCAGCAGCAGATCCGCTAACGAGCAGTACTTC.

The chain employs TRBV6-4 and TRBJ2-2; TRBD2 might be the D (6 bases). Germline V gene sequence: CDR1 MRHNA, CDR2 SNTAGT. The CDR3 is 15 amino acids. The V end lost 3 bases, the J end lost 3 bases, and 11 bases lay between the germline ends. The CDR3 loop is CASSESGDDTGELFF. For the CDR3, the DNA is TGTGCCAGCAGTGAGTCGGGAGACGACACCGGGGAGCTGTTTTTT.

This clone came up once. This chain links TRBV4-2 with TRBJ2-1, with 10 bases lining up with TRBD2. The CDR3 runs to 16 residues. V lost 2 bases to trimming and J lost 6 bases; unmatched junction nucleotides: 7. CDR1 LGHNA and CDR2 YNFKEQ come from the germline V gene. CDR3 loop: CASSQRSGGASNEQFF. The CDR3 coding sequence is TGTGCCAGCAGCCAAAGGAGCGGGGGGGCCTCCAATGAGCAGTTCTTC.

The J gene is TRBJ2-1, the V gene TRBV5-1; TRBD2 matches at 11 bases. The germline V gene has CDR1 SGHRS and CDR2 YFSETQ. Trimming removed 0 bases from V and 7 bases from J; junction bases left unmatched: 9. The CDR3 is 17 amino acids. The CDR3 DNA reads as TGCGCCAGCAGCTTGGCCGGGGGACTAGCGGACGTAAATGAGCAGTTCTTC. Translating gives CASSLAGGLADVNEQFF.

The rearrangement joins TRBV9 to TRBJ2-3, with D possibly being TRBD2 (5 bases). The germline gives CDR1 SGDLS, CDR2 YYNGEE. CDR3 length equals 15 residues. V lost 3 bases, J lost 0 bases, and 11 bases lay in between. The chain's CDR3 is CASSAGYSSTDTQYF. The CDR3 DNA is TGTGCCAGCAGCGCGGGGTACTCTAGCACAGATACGCAGTATTTT.

The CDR3 nucleotides read TGTGCCAGTAGTCCCCCCCTTCCAGATACGCAGTATTTT. Amino acid sequence: CASSPPLPDTQYF. The rearrangement joins TRBV19 to TRBJ2-3; D gene ambiguous. V gave up 5 bases and J gave up 4 bases, with 10 bases separating them. Germline V gene sequence: CDR1 LNHDA, CDR2 SQIVND (reference sequence). The CDR3 consists of 13 residues.

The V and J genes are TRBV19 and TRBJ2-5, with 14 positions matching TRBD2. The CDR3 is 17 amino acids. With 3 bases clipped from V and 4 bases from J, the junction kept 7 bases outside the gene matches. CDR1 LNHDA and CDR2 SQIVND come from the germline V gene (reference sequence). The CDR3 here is CASSMVGLAGGRETQYF. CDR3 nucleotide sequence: TGTGCCAGTAGTATGGTTGGACTAGCGGGAGGCAGAGAGACCCAGTACTTC.

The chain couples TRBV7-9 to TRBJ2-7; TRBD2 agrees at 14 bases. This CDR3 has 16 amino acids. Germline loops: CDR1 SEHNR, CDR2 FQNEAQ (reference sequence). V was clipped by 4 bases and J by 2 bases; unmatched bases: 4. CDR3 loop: CASSWGTSGGTYEQYF. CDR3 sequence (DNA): TGTGCCAGCAGCTGGGGGACTAGCGGGGGAACCTACGAGCAGTACTTC. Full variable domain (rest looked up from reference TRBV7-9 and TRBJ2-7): DTGVSQNPRHKITKRGQNVTFRCDPISEHNRLYWYRQTLGQGPEFLTYFQNEAQLEKSRLLSDRFSAERPKGSFSTLEIQRTEQGDSAMYLCASSWGTSGGTYEQYFGPGTRLTVT.

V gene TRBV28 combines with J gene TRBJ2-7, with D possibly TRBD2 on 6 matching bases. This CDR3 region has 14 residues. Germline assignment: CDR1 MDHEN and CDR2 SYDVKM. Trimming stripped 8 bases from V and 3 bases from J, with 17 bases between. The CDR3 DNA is TGTGCCAGCCAAGGTGCGCGGGGAGGCTACGAGCAGTACTTC. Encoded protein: CASQGARGGYEQYF.

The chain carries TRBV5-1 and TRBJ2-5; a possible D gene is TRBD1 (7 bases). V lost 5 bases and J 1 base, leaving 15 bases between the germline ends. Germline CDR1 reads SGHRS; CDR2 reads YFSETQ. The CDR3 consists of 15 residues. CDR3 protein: CASRPQGTVQETQYF. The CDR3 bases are TGCGCCAGCAGGCCACAGGGGACTGTCCAAGAGACCCAGTACTTC.